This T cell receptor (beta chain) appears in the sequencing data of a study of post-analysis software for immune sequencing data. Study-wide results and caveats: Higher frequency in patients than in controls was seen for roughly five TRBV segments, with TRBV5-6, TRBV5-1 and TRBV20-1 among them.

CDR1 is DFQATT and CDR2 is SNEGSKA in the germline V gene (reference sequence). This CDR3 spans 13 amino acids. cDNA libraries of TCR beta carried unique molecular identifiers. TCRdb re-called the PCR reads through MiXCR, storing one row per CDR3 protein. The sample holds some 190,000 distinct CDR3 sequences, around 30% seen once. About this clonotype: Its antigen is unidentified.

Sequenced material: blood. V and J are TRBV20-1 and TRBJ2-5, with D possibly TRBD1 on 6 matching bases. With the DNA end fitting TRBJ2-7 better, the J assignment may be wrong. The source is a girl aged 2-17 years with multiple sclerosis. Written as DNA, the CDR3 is TGCAGTGCTATCGGGCAGGGGCGCGGCGAGCAGTACTTC. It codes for CSAIGQGRGEQYF.